This entry is about one TCR beta chain. Germline CDR1 reads SGHTA; CDR2 reads FQGTGA. The V end lost 2 bases, the J end lost 4 bases, and 11 bases lay between the germline ends. This CDR3 has 14 residues. Assay: immunoSEQ multiplex PCR; the TCRdb copy retains only in-frame clones and omits some. This sample carries 130,000 to 150,000 clones, around 87% of them seen once, and the ten largest clones take around 11%. The data belong to a study of blood T cell repertoires in COVID-19. About the study: Acute-phase and convalescent COVID-19 samples originated in the United States, Italy and Spain.

Participants spanned ages roughly 18 to 90 years and resided in about 24 US areas. Cohort 3 donors were reported recovered after two negative PCRs, clearance, or symptom resolution. The chain uses TRBV7-3 and TRBJ1-1; D ambiguous. Sequencing was performed on PBMCs or T cells enriched from blood (not recorded which). The sequence was obtained from a man aged 55 to 70 who had recovered from COVID-19. CDR3 sequence: CASSLLGAGTEAFF. CDR3 nucleotide sequence: TGTGCCAGCAGCTTATTGGGTGCGGGCACTGAAGCTTTCTTT.